Listed below are T cell receptor beta chains from one sample, sequenced in a study of blood T cells in healthy people across ages. TCRdb redid the calling of the 5' RACE reads with MiXCR, one entry per CDR3 protein. The repertoire holds about 500,000 distinct CDR3 sequences, with under 30% as singletons. These sequences were also reported in another study, on T cells of mothers and their children.

Sequencing was carried out using blood. Source of these receptors: a boy aged 5-17 years in good health. The CDR3 runs from the conserved cysteine through the conserved F or W. A D gene is named only where the DNA matches it firmly. The listing skips clone size in some rows; elsewhere it reads once, few, many or a size class.

abundance	d_gene	v_gene	j_gene	CDR3nt	CDR3aa
few	.	TRBV20-1	TRBJ2-6	TGCAGTGCGTTTGTAGGTCACGTCCTTGGGGCCAACGTCCTGACTTTC	CSAFVGHVLGANVLTF
many	.	TRBV6-1	TRBJ2-7	TGTGCCAGCACTATCGACAGAGAACTGAGCGAGCAGTACTTC	CASTIDRELSEQYF
few	.	TRBV20-1	TRBJ1-1	TGCAGTGCCGAGGTTGGGGGGAGAGTCACTGAAGCTTTCTTT	CSAEVGGRVTEAFF
few	TRBD1	TRBV4-1	TRBJ1-4	TGCGCCAGCAGCCCGTACAGGGGGCCGAATGAAAAACTGTTTTTT	CASSPYRGPNEKLFF
few	.	TRBV7-8	TRBJ2-6	TGTGCCAGCAGCTTAGAGAACTCTGGGGCCAACGTCCTGACTTTC	CASSLENSGANVLTF
.	.	TRBV20-1	TRBJ2-7	TGCAGTGCTAGTACAGGGTGCTCCTACGAGCAGTACTTC	CSASTGCSYEQYF
.	TRBD1	TRBV3-1	TRBJ2-7	TGTGCCAGCAGGCGGACAGGGGTGGGTTACGAGCAGTACTTC	CASRRTGVGYEQYF
.	TRBD1	TRBV27	TRBJ2-7	TGTGCCAGCGCGCAGGGGGACTCCTACGAGCAGTACTTC	CASAQGDSYEQYF
.	.	TRBV14	TRBJ2-3	TGTGCCAGCAGCCAGACTGGGGCGATCCCCAAAGATACGCAGTATTTT	CASSQTGAIPKDTQYF
.	TRBD1	TRBV5-1	TRBJ1-2	TGCGCCAGCAGCTCGGGACAGTCAATCGACTATGGCTACACCTTC	CASSSGQSIDYGYTF
.	TRBD1	TRBV20-1	TRBJ2-7	TGCAGTGCTAGTCCCAGGGGGACCTACGAGCAGTACTTC	CSASPRGTYEQYF
.	TRBD2	TRBV11-3	TRBJ2-2	TGTGCCAGCAGACCGGGACTAGCGCACCCTTCAGACGGGGAGCTGTTTTTT	CASRPGLAHPSDGELFF
few	TRBD2	TRBV7-3	TRBJ2-5	TGTGCCAGCAGCTTAACCAGCGGGATGAGTGAGACCCAGTACTTC	CASSLTSGMSETQYF
.	.	TRBV6-2/TRBV6-3	TRBJ2-2	TGTGCCAGCAGTTACGCTGGGAGGGGGCCCACCGGGGAGCTGTTTTTT	CASSYAGRGPTGELFF
many	TRBD1	TRBV28	TRBJ1-2	TGTGCCAGCAGTACGAAGGCAGGGGGCTACTATGGCTACACCTTC	CASSTKAGGYYGYTF
.	TRBD1	TRBV6-2/TRBV6-3	TRBJ1-2	TGTGCCAGCAGTTACGGGACAGGGAGTACCTATGGCTACACCTTC	CASSYGTGSTYGYTF
.	.	TRBV30	TRBJ1-2	TGTGCCTGGAGTGTATATCCGGGAAGTGGCTACACCTTC	CAWSVYPGSGYTF
.	.	TRBV29-1	TRBJ2-2	TGCAGCGTTGAGTCTCCGTCCGGGGAGCTGTTTTTT	CSVESPSGELFF
.	TRBD1	TRBV4-2	TRBJ2-7	TGTGCCAGCAGCCAAGAGGGACAGGGGTCCAGCGAGCAGTACTTC	CASSQEGQGSSEQYF
.	TRBD1	TRBV28	TRBJ2-1	TGTGCCAGCAGGACACGGACAGGGCTGAATGAGCAGTTCTTC	CASRTRTGLNEQFF
few	TRBD2	TRBV6-1	TRBJ2-2	TGTGCCAGCAGTGGAGGAATTAGCGGGAGTATTAACACCGGGGAGCTGTTTTTT	CASSGGISGSINTGELFF
.	TRBD1	TRBV24-1	TRBJ2-7	TGTGCCACCAGTGATCCCGGGACAGGGAAGGGCGAGCAGTACTTC	CATSDPGTGKGEQYF
.	TRBD2	TRBV28	TRBJ2-3	TGTGCCAGCAGTCTGCTAGCGGGGCCCGGGGATACGCAGTATTTT	CASSLLAGPGDTQYF
.	.	TRBV10-3	TRBJ1-2	TGTGCCATCAAGCGCGCGGCCCGAAGCTATGGCTACACCTTC	CAIKRAARSYGYTF
.	TRBD1	TRBV6-5	TRBJ2-1	TGTGCCAGTCGACTCGCCGGGACAGGGTTCAATGAGCAGTTCTTC	CASRLAGTGFNEQFF
few	TRBD2	TRBV11-2	TRBJ2-1	TGTGCCAGCAGCTCACTCCCGGGCGGGAGGGAGAATGAGCAGTTCTTC	CASSSLPGGRENEQFF
many	.	TRBV5-5	TRBJ1-5	TGTGCCAGCAGCTTGTACATCAATCAGCCCCAGCATTTT	CASSLYINQPQHF
few	TRBD1	TRBV4-1	TRBJ1-1	TGCGCCAGCAGCCAAGAGCAGCCGGGACAGGCTTCTGAAGCTTTCTTT	CASSQEQPGQASEAFF
few	.	TRBV5-6	TRBJ1-3	TGTGCCAGCAGCTTGGGAGCGACTGGAAACACCATATATTTT	CASSLGATGNTIYF
.	.	TRBV7-3	TRBJ2-1	TGTGCCAGCAGCGCATTCGGGTCCGAGCAGTTCTTC	CASSAFGSEQFF
.	.	TRBV6-5	TRBJ2-7	TGTGCCAGCAGTTACTCGTCCGGGGCCCGCTACGAGCAGTACTTC	CASSYSSGARYEQYF
few	.	TRBV7-9	TRBJ2-7	TGTGCCAGCAGCCAATCAAGGACGGTACTGGAGGACGAGCAGTACTTC	CASSQSRTVLEDEQYF
many	TRBD1	TRBV18	TRBJ1-2	TGTGCCAGCTCACCGGTTTCTGGGACAGGGCACTATGGCTACACCTTC	CASSPVSGTGHYGYTF
.	.	TRBV10-3	TRBJ2-1	TGTGCCATCAAAGGCGGGACTTTGGATGAGCAGTTCTTC	CAIKGGTLDEQFF
.	.	TRBV11-2	TRBJ2-2	TGTGCCAGCAGCACCCACAGAGGCAACACCGGGGAGCTGTTTTTT	CASSTHRGNTGELFF
.	.	TRBV7-9	TRBJ1-6	TGTGCCAGCAGCGCCCCCCTTGGATGGGGGCTTTCACCCCTCCACTTT	CASSAPLGWGLSPLHF
.	TRBD1	TRBV5-4	TRBJ2-3	TGTGCCAGCAGCTTGGTTCAGGGGGCCAAGACCACAGATACGCAGTATTTT	CASSLVQGAKTTDTQYF
.	.	TRBV6-2/TRBV6-3	TRBJ2-1	TGTGCCAGCAGTTACTCCCGGGATGGGCAGTTCTTC	CASSYSRDGQFF
.	.	TRBV11-2	TRBJ2-4	TGTGCCAGCAGCGTCCCGGGTGGGGGGGCCAAAAACATTCAGTACTTC	CASSVPGGGAKNIQYF
.	TRBD2	TRBV20-1	TRBJ2-1	TGCAGTGCTAGAGATTTGAGGGCTAGCGGTTACAATGAGCAGTTCTTC	CSARDLRASGYNEQFF
few	.	TRBV21-1	TRBJ2-1	TGTGCCAGCAGCAAAGTTCCCGGAGATGAGCAGTTCTTC	CASSKVPGDEQFF
.	TRBD1	TRBV7-9	TRBJ2-7	TGTGCCAGCAGCTCCCGACAGGGCCCTTTCTACGAGCAGTACTTC	CASSSRQGPFYEQYF
.	TRBD2	TRBV20-1	TRBJ2-5	TGCAGTGCGAACCTAGCGGGGGGAAAGACCCAGTACTTC	CSANLAGGKTQYF
.	.	TRBV25-1	TRBJ1-4	TGTGCCAGCAGTGAATGGAAGGAGGGGGGGGAACTGTTTTTT	CASSEWKEGGELFF
.	TRBD2	TRBV5-5	TRBJ2-3	TGTGCCAGCAGCGACGCTCTGGGTAGCGGGAGATCGGATACGCAGTATTTT	CASSDALGSGRSDTQYF
.	TRBD1	TRBV9	TRBJ2-4	TGTGCCAGCAGCGAGCGCCCCGGGACAGGGGTAGACGCCAAAAACATTCAGTACTTC	CASSERPGTGVDAKNIQYF
.	TRBD2	TRBV20-1	TRBJ2-7	TGCAGTGCTCGCAGACTAGCGTCAGCCTACGAGCAGTACTTC	CSARRLASAYEQYF
.	TRBD1	TRBV10-3	TRBJ2-1	TGTGCCATCAGTGGACAGGGGTCCCTCTCCTACAATGAGCAGTTCTTC	CAISGQGSLSYNEQFF
few	TRBD1	TRBV24-1	TRBJ2-2	TGTGCCACCAGTGAAGGGACAGGGGGCAACACCGGGGAGCTGTTTTTT	CATSEGTGGNTGELFF
.	TRBD2	TRBV28	TRBJ2-2	TGTGCCAGCGCTGGACTAGCGGGGGGGCCTAACACCGGGGAGCTGTTTTTT	CASAGLAGGPNTGELFF
few	.	TRBV29-1	TRBJ2-7	TGCAGCCGGGAGTACGCCCGGGCCGAGTCCCGTTACGAGCAGTACTTC	CSREYARAESRYEQYF
.	.	TRBV7-9	TRBJ1-2	TGTGCCAGCAGACATGATACAGGGCTAAGTGATGGCTACACCTTC	CASRHDTGLSDGYTF
few	TRBD2	TRBV28	TRBJ2-5	TGTGCCAGCAGTTGGGACTATCAGATGACGCAAGAGACCCAGTACTTC	CASSWDYQMTQETQYF
few	TRBD2	TRBV5-1	TRBJ2-1	TGCGCCAGCAGCTTGGCTCTAGCGGGGGAGTACAATGAGCAGTTCTTC	CASSLALAGEYNEQFF
.	TRBD2	TRBV5-1	TRBJ2-7	TGCGCCAGCAGCTCTAAGAACGGGACTAACTCCTACGAGCAGTACTTC	CASSSKNGTNSYEQYF